The clone carrying this T cell receptor (beta chain) has ten or more counts. Its antigen is currently unknown. The data originate from a study of regulatory T cells in long-lasting Graves disease. The length of the CDR3 is 16 residues. Losses at the gene ends were 1 base for V and 8 bases for J; bases not matched to a gene: 8. Germline CDR1 reads DFQATT; CDR2 reads SNEGSKA (reference sequence). Stated time point: newly diagnosed GD, antithyroid drugs for less than 3 months. RNA isolated from PBMCs was used to make the TCR library. By American Thyroid Association guidelines, Graves' disease was diagnosed in the cohort. The TCR beta library used iRepertoire HTBI primers with Arm-PCR amplification of CDR3. TCRdb ran MiXCR on the multiplex PCR reads and lists one entry per CDR3 protein. The data show 240,000 or so distinct CDR3 sequences, 20% to 25% seen once. Study results and limitations: Thyroid tissue was not sampled; only peripheral blood was. Shared public clonotypes totalled 2,500 to 3,500 in persistent patients, compared with just under 1,000 in new patients.

This TCR came from a female donor with Graves disease. Source: peripheral blood mononuclear cells (PBMCs), taken at new diagnosis, from a patient treated with antithyroid drugs. V gene TRBV20-1 combines with J gene TRBJ2-1; 13 positions match TRBD2. The CDR3 region is CSARGGTSGRVHEQFF. DNA of the CDR3: TGCAGTGCTAGAGGAGGAACTAGCGGGAGGGTCCATGAGCAGTTCTTC.